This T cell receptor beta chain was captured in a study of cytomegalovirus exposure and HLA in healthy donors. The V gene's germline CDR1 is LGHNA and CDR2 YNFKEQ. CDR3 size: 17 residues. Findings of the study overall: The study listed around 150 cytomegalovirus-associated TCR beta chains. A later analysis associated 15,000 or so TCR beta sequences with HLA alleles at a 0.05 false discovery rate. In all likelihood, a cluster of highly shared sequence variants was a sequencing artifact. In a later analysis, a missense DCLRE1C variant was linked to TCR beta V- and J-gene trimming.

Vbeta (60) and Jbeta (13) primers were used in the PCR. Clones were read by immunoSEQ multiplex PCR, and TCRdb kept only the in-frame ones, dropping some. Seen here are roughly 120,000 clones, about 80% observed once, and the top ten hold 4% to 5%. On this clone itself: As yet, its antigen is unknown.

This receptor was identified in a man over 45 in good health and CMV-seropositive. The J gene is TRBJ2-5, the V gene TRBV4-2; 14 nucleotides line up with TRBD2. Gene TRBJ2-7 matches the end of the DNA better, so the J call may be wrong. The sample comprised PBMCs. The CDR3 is CASSLTGTSGSSYEQYF. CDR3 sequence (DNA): TGTGCCAGCAGCCTAACCGGGACTAGCGGGAGCTCCTACGAGCAGTACTTC.